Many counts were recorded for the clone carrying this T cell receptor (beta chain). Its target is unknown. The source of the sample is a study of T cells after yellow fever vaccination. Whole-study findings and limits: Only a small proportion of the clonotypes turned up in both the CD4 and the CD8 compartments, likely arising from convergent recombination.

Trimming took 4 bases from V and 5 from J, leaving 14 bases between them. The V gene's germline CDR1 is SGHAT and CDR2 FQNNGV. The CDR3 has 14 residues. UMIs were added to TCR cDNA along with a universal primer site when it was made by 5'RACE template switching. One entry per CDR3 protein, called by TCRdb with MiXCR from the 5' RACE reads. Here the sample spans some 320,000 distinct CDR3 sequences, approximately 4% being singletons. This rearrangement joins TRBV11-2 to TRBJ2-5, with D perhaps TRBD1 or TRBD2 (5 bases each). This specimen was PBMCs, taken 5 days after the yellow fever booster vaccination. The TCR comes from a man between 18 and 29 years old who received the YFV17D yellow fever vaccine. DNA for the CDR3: TGTGCCAGCAGCTCATTAGGGGTAGCGGAGACCCAGTACTTC. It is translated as CASSSLGVAETQYF. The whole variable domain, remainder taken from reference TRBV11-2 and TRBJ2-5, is EAGVAQSPRYKIIEKRQSVAFWCNPISGHATLYWYQQILGQGPKLLIQFQNNGVVDDSQLPKDRFSAERLKGVDSTLKIQPAKLEDSAVYLCASSSLGVAETQYFGPGTRLLVL.